Sequencing of this TCR beta chain was carried out in a study of blood T cells in healthy people across ages. Study conclusions and caveats: Leaving the PBMCs unsorted stopped any conclusive comparison of naive versus antigen-experienced cells.

From germline, CDR1 is MNHEY and CDR2 SVGAGI. The CDR3 consists of 14 residues. The V end was cut by 8 bases, the J end by 2 bases, with 16 bases between. Alongside a J-beta primer mix, a sample-barcoded 5' primer served in a second PCR lasting roughly 7 to 11 cycles. TCRdb re-derived calls from the 5' RACE reads in MiXCR, one entry per CDR3 protein. The data hold about 930,000 distinct CDR3 sequences, with under 35% observed a single time. This clonotype was found many times. What it binds is unknown. This sample was shared with a second study, whose subject was T cells of mothers and their children. This second study says: Maternal samples each gave over 8 million TCR beta CDR3 reads, and child samples roughly 3.3 million each. The output of TCR recombination is shaped by thymic selection similarly in related and unrelated pairs. Mother-child pairs who were related displayed a slightly higher overlap than unrelated pairs, a difference that was non-significant.

J is TRBJ2-7 and V is TRBV6-5; D is perhaps TRBD2 (6 bases). The sequencing sample was made of blood. This clonotype was obtained from a woman aged 40 to 55 in good health. The CDR3 DNA sequence: TGTGCCAGCCGGGAGAGGGCCGGGACCTACGAGCAGTACTTC. Protein product: CASRERAGTYEQYF.